The source of this TCR beta chain is a study of T cells in Graves' hyperthyroidism and ophthalmopathy. Study as a whole: Peripheral blood was drawn at first diagnosis, prior to all treatment.

Those with hyperthyroidism were 18 to 65 years old, newly diagnosed, and ill for under 2 months. PBMCs were obtained from about 9 ml fresh peripheral blood. RNA transcripts yielded amplified TCR beta CDR3 regions. The HTBI primer set drove a first-round RT-PCR of the TCR CDR3. TCRdb analysed the multiplex PCR reads with MiXCR anew, one entry per CDR3 protein. This sample has around 500,000 distinct CDR3 sequences, with around 15% found just once. With respect to this clonotype: The antigen is unknown. Possible read error: a much larger clone is one base away.

The CDR3 runs 14 residues. With V trimmed by 4 bases and J by 12 bases, 12 bases remained unmatched. Whole-study results and caveats: Most expanded thyroid clonotypes above 0.001 also appeared in blood.

The TCR comes from a woman in her thirties or forties with Graves' hyperthyroidism. What was sequenced was blood. The J gene is TRBJ1-2, the V gene TRBV12-3 or TRBV12-4; 9 positions match TRBD1. The CDR3 loop reads CASSSSGQGSGHTF. In DNA, the CDR3 is TGTGCCAGCAGTTCCTCGGGACAGGGCTCGGGCCACACCTTC.